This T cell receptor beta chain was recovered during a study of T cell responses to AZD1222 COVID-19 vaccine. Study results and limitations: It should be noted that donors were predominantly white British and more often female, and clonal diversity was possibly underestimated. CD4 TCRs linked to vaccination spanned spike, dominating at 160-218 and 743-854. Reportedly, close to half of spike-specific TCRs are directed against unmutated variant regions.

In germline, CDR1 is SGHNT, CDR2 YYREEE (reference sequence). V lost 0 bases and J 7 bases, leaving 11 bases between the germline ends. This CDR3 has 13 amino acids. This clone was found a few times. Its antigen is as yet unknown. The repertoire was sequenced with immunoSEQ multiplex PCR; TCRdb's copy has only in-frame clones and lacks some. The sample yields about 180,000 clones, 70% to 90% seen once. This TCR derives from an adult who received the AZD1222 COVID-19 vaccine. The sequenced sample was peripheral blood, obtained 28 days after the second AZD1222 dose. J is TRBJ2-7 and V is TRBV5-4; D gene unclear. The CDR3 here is CASSLADLREQYF. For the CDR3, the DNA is TGTGCCAGCAGCTTGGCCGACCTTCGGGAGCAGTACTTC.